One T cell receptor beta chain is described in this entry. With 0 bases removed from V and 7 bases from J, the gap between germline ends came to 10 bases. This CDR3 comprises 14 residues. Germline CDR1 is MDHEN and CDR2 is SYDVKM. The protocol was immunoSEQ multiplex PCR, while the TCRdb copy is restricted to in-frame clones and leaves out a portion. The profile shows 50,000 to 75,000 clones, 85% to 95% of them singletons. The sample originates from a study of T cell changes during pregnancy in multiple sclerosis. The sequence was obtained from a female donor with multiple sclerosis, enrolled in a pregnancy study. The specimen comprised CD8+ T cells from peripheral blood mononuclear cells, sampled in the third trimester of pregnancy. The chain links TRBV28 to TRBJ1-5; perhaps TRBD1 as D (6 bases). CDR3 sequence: CASSLWAGTQPQHF. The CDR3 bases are TGTGCCAGCAGTTTATGGGCAGGGACACAGCCCCAGCATTTT.